These 3 T cell receptor beta chains were all obtained from the same sample, sequenced in a study of blood T cell repertoires in COVID-19. The repertoire was sequenced with immunoSEQ multiplex PCR; TCRdb's copy has only in-frame clones and lacks some. Of 250,000 to 350,000 clones detected, almost 90% appear once; the ten largest clones hold 10% to 12%. The sequencing input was peripheral blood. The receptors come from a woman under 40 with COVID-19, enrolled during active disease.

This chain uses TRBV5-1 with TRBJ1-1, with a weak D call TRBD1 (6 bases). Per the germline V gene, CDR1 is SGHRS and CDR2 is YFSETQ. There are 14 residues in the CDR3. The V end lost 4 bases, the J end lost 1 base, and 11 bases lay between the germline ends. CDR3 loop: CASSLSTGNTEAFF. The DNA for the CDR3 is TGCGCCAGCAGCCTCTCGACAGGGAACACTGAAGCTTTCTTT.

This clone was seen a single time. The CDR3 is CASSLGTGQGPLHF. In nucleotides, the CDR3 is TGTGCCAGCAGCTTGGGGACGGGACAGGGACCCCTCCACTTT. The V and J genes are TRBV5-4 and TRBJ1-6; 9 bases are shared with TRBD1. Germline CDR1 SGHNT, CDR2 YYREEE (reference sequence). The CDR3 loop spans 14 amino acids. Trimming at V came to 0 bases and at J to 12 bases, leaving 4 bases not matched to a gene. Together with reference TRBV5-4 and TRBJ1-6, the CDR3 gives the full variable domain: ETGVTQSPTHLIKTRGQQVTLRCSSQSGHNTVSWYQQALGQGPQFIFQYYREEENGRGNFPPRFSGLQFPNYSSELNVNALELDDSALYLCASSLGTGQGPLHFGNGTRLTVT.

The CDR3 here is CSGVGGQSYEQYF. Here the CDR3 DNA reads TGCAGCGGCGTAGGGGGTCAATCCTACGAGCAGTACTTC. The chain links TRBV29-1 to TRBJ2-7, with a tentative D call TRBD1 (6 bases). CDR1 is SQVTM, CDR2 ANQGSEA, per germline. This CDR3 spans 13 amino acids. V shed 7 bases and J shed 1 base, with 14 bases lying between them.